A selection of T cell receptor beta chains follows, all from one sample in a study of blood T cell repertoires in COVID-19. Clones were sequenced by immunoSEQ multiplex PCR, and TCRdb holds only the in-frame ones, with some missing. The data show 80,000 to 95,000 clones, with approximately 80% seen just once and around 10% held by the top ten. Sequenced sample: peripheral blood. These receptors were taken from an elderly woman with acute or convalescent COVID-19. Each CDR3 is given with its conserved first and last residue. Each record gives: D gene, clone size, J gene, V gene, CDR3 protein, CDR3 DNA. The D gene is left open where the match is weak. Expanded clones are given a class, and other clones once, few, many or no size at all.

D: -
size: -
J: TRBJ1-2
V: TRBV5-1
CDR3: CASSLGTAVNYGYTF
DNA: TGCGCCAGCAGCTTGGGGACAGCTGTAAACTATGGCTACACCTTC

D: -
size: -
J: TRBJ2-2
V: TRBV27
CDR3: CASYNTGELFF
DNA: TGTGCCAGCTATAACACCGGGGAGCTGTTTTTT

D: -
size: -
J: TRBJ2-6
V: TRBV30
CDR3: CAWIPPLSGANVLTF
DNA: TGTGCCTGGATTCCTCCACTCTCTGGGGCCAACGTCCTGACTTTC

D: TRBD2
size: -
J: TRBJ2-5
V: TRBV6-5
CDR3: CASKRGGPGETQYF
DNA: TGTGCCAGCAAGCGGGGAGGCCCTGGAGAGACCCAGTACTTC

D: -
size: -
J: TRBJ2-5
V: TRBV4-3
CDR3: CASSQTDFQETQYF
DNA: TGCGCCAGCAGCCAGACTGACTTCCAAGAGACCCAGTACTTC

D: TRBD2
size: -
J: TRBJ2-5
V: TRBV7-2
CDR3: CASSQGTSRQQETQYF
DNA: TGTGCCAGCAGCCAGGGGACTAGCCGGCAGCAAGAGACCCAGTACTTC

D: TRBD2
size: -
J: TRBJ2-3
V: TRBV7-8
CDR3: CASSVGRADTQYF
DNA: TGTGCCAGCAGCGTCGGGAGGGCAGATACGCAGTATTTT

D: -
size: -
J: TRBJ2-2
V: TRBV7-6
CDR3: CASSLVYAVLTGELFF
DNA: TGTGCCAGCAGCTTAGTATATGCGGTCCTGACCGGGGAGCTGTTTTTT

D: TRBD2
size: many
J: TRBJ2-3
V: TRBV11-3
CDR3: CASSLQTSGYGDTQYF
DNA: TGTGCCAGCAGCCTCCAGACTAGCGGGTACGGGGATACGCAGTATTTT

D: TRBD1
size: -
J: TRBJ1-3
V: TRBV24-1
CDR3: CATPPQGAGNTIYF
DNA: TGTGCCACCCCTCCCCAGGGGGCGGGAAACACCATATATTTT

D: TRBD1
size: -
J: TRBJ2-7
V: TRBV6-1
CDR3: CASSASPGTGGYEQYF
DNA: TGTGCCAGCAGTGCCTCTCCCGGGACAGGGGGTTACGAGCAGTACTTC

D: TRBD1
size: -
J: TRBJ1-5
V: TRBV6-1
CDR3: CASSFTQGDQPQHF
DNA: TGTGCCAGCAGTTTCACACAGGGGGACCAGCCCCAGCATTTT

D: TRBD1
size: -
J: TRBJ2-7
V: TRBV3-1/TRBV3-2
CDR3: CASKAGTGSIQQYF
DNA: TGTGCCAGCAAAGCCGGGACAGGGAGTATTCAGCAGTACTTC

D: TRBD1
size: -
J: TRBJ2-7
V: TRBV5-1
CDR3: CASSYRQGAGEQYF
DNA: TGCGCCAGCAGCTATAGACAGGGGGCGGGAGAGCAGTACTTC

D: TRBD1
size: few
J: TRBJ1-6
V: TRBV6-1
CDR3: CASSELDRGSSPLHF
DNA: TGTGCCAGCAGTGAGTTGGACAGGGGGAGCTCACCCCTCCACTTT

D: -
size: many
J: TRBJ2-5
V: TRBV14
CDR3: CASSLRPRETQYF
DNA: TGTGCCAGCAGCCTCCGGCCCAGGGAGACCCAGTACTTC

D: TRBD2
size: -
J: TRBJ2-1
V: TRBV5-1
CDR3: CASSPGLGVGEQFF
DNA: TGCGCCAGCAGTCCGGGACTAGGGGTCGGCGAGCAGTTCTTC

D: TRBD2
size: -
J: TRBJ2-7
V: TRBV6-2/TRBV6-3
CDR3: CASSAGTSGRVPYEQYF
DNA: TGTGCCAGCAGCGCCGGGACTAGCGGGAGGGTCCCCTACGAGCAGTACTTC

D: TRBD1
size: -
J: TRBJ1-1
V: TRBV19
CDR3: CASRDSTTGETEAFF
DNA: TGTGCCAGTAGGGACTCCACGACAGGGGAGACTGAAGCTTTCTTT

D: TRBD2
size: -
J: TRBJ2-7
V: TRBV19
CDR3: CASSRALAGSTYEQYF
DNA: TGTGCCAGTAGTCGCGCATTAGCGGGGTCTACCTACGAGCAGTACTTC

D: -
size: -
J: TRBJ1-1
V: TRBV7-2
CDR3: CASSADSGDGTEAFF
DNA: TGTGCCAGCAGCGCCGACTCGGGGGATGGGACTGAAGCTTTCTTT

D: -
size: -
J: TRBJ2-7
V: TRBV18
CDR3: CASSPPAGPYEQYF
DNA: TGTGCCAGCTCACCACCCGCAGGGCCCTACGAGCAGTACTTC

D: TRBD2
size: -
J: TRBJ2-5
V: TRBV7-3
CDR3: CASSLGSGGLQETQYF
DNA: TGTGCCAGCAGCTTGGGGAGCGGGGGACTCCAAGAGACCCAGTACTTC

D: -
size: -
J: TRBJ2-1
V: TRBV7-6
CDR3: CASSLEFAGADNEQFF
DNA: TGTGCCAGCAGCTTAGAGTTCGCGGGGGCCGACAATGAGCAGTTCTTC

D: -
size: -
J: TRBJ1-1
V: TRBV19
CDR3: CASSFPTGEGGGNTEAFF
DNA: TGTGCCAGTAGTTTTCCGACTGGGGAGGGAGGGGGGAACACTGAAGCTTTCTTT

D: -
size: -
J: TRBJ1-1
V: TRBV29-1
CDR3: CSARLYREYTEAFF
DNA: TGCAGTGCTCGATTGTACAGGGAGTACACTGAAGCTTTCTTT

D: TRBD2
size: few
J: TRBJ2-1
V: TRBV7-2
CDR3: CASRLAGGIHEQFF
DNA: TGTGCCAGCAGGCTAGCGGGAGGGATCCATGAGCAGTTCTTC